This TCR beta chain derives from a study of T cell responses to AZD1222 COVID-19 vaccine. Assay: immunoSEQ multiplex PCR; the TCRdb copy retains only in-frame clones and omits some. The sample contains tens of thousands of clones, roughly 89% of which appear only once. The CDR3 extends over 15 amino acids. Between the trimmed V and J ends, which lost 2 bases and 10 bases, there was a span of 18 bases. Germline V lookup: CDR1 LGHNA, CDR2 YSLEER. The sequence came from an adult in good health. The sequencing used peripheral blood, collected on day 0 of AZD1222 vaccination. The J gene is TRBJ2-4, the V gene TRBV4-3; no firm D call. CDR3 nucleotide sequence: TGCGCCAGCAGCCAACAATTGGGCCCTGAGCAAATTCAGTACTTC. It is translated as CASSQQLGPEQIQYF.